This TCR beta chain was identified during a study of cytomegalovirus exposure and HLA in healthy donors. For the study at large: Drawn from HLA-typed donors, tens of millions of unique TCRs were held in an early data release. Study findings and constraints: Listed as cytomegalovirus-associated were over 150 TCR beta chains. Specificity of a few CMV-associated chains for CMV antigens was verified in vitro. Among the most significant clusters, several appeared linked to common viral pathogens in a later analysis.

In the PCR, 60 Vbeta and 13 Jbeta primers were used. The table came from immunoSEQ multiplex PCR; TCRdb's copy has only in-frame clones and leaves some out. The profile shows over 120,000 clones, approximately 80% of them singletons. Remarks on this clone: Its antigen is not known.

The CDR3 sequence is 14 residues long. Input material: PBMCs. This TCR was recovered from a man aged 35-49 years in good health and CMV-seronegative. The rearrangement joins TRBV21-1 to TRBJ1-2. TRBV21-1 constitutes a pseudogene. The DNA of the CDR3 is TGTGCCAGCAGCAAAGATCTCATTCTCGGTGGCTACACCTTC. Its protein is CASSKDLILGGYTF.